This is a list of T cell receptor beta chains from one sample in a study of OX40 agonist ivuxolimab in advanced cancers. Libraries were prepared by immunoSEQ multiplex PCR; TCRdb keeps only in-frame clonotypes and omits some of them. The sample holds fewer than 85,000 clones, 85% to 90% seen once. The sequencing used CD4+ or CD8+ T cells sorted from blood, collected in a trial of the OX40 agonist ivuxolimab. These receptor sequences come from an adult with an advanced solid tumor such as melanoma, head and neck, liver or kidney cancer. Both conserved end residues are part of each CDR3. A D gene is named only where the DNA matches it firmly. Clone size is stated in some rows and not others, as once, few, many or a class when expanded.

.	TRBJ1-2	.	TRBV27	CASSLSGGSDGYTF	TGTGCCAGCAGTTTAAGTGGGGGTTCCGATGGCTACACCTTC
.	TRBJ2-7	TRBD2	TRBV7-9	CASSPRTSGVSEQYF	TGTGCCAGCAGTCCCCGGACTAGCGGTGTGAGCGAGCAGTACTTC
.	TRBJ2-7	.	TRBV6-1	CASSPFGQGRDEQYF	TGTGCCAGCAGCCCATTCGGGCAGGGGAGAGACGAGCAGTACTTC
.	TRBJ2-5	TRBD2	TRBV5-1	CASSQRETETQYF	TGCGCCAGCAGCCAGCGGGAGACGGAGACCCAGTACTTC
.	TRBJ2-7	TRBD2	TRBV9	CASSVGLAPGEQYF	TGTGCCAGCAGCGTCGGACTAGCCCCTGGGGAGCAGTACTTC
.	TRBJ1-6	.	TRBV15	CATSRDRQVNSPLHF	TGTGCCACCAGCAGAGATCGGCAGGTTAATTCACCCCTCCACTTT
.	TRBJ2-2	.	TRBV30	CAWRLSANTGELFF	TGTGCCTGGAGGCTTTCGGCTAACACCGGGGAGCTGTTTTTT
.	TRBJ2-2	TRBD2	TRBV4-1	CASSRNLAGGSSNTGELFF	TGCGCCAGCAGCCGGAACCTAGCGGGAGGGTCTTCGAACACCGGGGAGCTGTTTTTT
few	TRBJ1-1	.	TRBV11-2	CASSLRINTEAFF	TGTGCCAGCAGTTTACGGATCAACACTGAAGCTTTCTTT
few	TRBJ1-1	.	TRBV2	CATRQEMNTEAFF	TGTGCCACCCGACAGGAGATGAACACTGAAGCTTTCTTT
once	TRBJ1-4	.	TRBV28	CASRARWANEKLFF	TGTGCCAGCAGAGCCCGCTGGGCTAATGAAAAACTGTTTTTT
.	TRBJ2-5	TRBD2	TRBV19	CASSTSGTVQETQYF	TGTGCCAGTAGTACTAGCGGGACCGTACAAGAGACCCAGTACTTC
.	TRBJ2-7	.	TRBV6-5	CASSYSMRTEQYF	TGTGCCAGCAGTTACTCGATGAGAACAGAGCAGTACTTC
.	TRBJ2-1	TRBD2	TRBV6-1	CASSGLAGGPGNNEQFF	TGTGCCAGCAGTGGACTAGCGGGAGGGCCAGGAAACAATGAGCAGTTCTTC
.	TRBJ2-3	.	TRBV7-2	CASRWGSTDTQYF	TGTGCTTCCCGCTGGGGCAGCACAGATACGCAGTATTTT
.	TRBJ2-7	.	TRBV6-5	CASSLGGAENF	TGTGCCAGCAGCTTAGGGGGGGCAGAAAACTTC
.	TRBJ1-1	.	TRBV4-2	CASSQGAGYTEAFF	TGTGCCAGCAGCCAAGGGGCCGGTTACACTGAAGCTTTCTTT
.	TRBJ2-3	TRBD1	TRBV10-2	CASRGLRGQGDTQYF	TGCGCCAGCAGAGGTCTCCGGGGACAGGGAGATACGCAGTATTTT
once	TRBJ2-1	TRBD2	TRBV4-2	CASSQGGPGGPQNEQFF	TGTGCCAGCAGCCAAGGGGGACCGGGAGGGCCACAGAATGAGCAGTTCTTC
.	TRBJ2-5	TRBD1	TRBV11-1	CASSQGTGGLETQYF	TGTGCCAGCAGCCAGGGGACAGGGGGGTTAGAGACCCAGTACTTC
.	TRBJ2-3	.	TRBV2	CASSEGGGTDTQYF	TGTGCCAGCAGTGAAGGAGGCGGGACAGATACGCAGTATTTT
.	TRBJ2-5	.	TRBV10-3	CAARGSGWDQETQYF	TGTGCCGCCAGGGGTAGCGGATGGGATCAAGAGACCCAGTACTTC
.	TRBJ2-5	.	TRBV7-9	CASSLVGRTQYF	TGTGCCAGCAGCTTAGTCGGGAGGACCCAGTACTTC
.	TRBJ1-3	.	TRBV5-6	CASSFGPEAVGNTIYF	TGTGCCAGCAGCTTCGGTCCAGAGGCAGTTGGAAACACCATATATTTT
.	TRBJ1-1	.	TRBV25-1	CASTEPASTEAFF	TGTGCCAGCACCGAGCCGGCGTCCACTGAAGCTTTCTTT
.	TRBJ2-1	TRBD1	TRBV2	CASSTGQGLGEQFF	TGTGCCAGCAGTACCGGACAGGGGCTTGGGGAGCAGTTCTTC